These 30 T cell receptor beta chains originate from one sample sequenced in a study of shared clonotypes between healthy human individuals. Libraries were prepared by immunoSEQ multiplex PCR; TCRdb keeps only in-frame clonotypes and omits some of them. The data show around 2,000,000 clones, roughly 95% seen once. The sample consisted of naive CD4+ T cells sorted from blood. The subset: CD45RA+ positively selected. These receptor sequences come from a man aged 18 to 30 in good health.

V gene TRBV10-1 combines with J gene TRBJ2-1; maybe TRBD1 (5 bases). The germline CDR1 and CDR2 sequences are WNHNN and SYGVQD (reference sequence). The V gene lost 6 bases and the J gene lost 8 bases, with 14 bases spanning the gap. The CDR3 has 13 amino acids. In DNA form, the CDR3 reads TGCGCCAGCAGGTTGGACATTGTCCATGAGCAGTTCTTC. It is translated as CASRLDIVHEQFF.

The chain employs TRBV18 and TRBJ1-4, with no clear D. Deletions cut 3 bases from V and 7 bases from J, with 12 bases between. Germline assignment: CDR1 KGHSH and CDR2 LQKENI. The CDR3 is made up of 14 amino acids. The CDR3 is CASSPQVSSEKLFF. The CDR3 DNA is TGTGCCAGCTCACCTCAAGTGTCTAGTGAAAAACTGTTTTTT.

This chain links TRBV5-1 with TRBJ1-1; D gene ambiguous. Per germline, CDR1 SGHRS and CDR2 YFSETQ. V was cut by 2 bases and J by 2 bases, with 10 bases left in between. This CDR3 comprises 14 residues. As DNA, the CDR3 is TGCGCCAGCAGCTTTAACTTGATAAACACTGAAGCTTTCTTT. Its translation is CASSFNLINTEAFF.

The chain has TRBV11-2 and TRBJ2-1, with a possible D match to TRBD1 (5 bases). The CDR3 is 16 amino acids. The V end was cut by 5 bases, the J end by 3 bases, with 17 bases between. The germline V gene encodes CDR1 SGHAT and CDR2 FQNNGV. Here the CDR3 DNA reads TGTGCCAGCAGCGCCGGTCAGGGTTGGGACTACAATGAGCAGTTCTTC. Amino acids: CASSAGQGWDYNEQFF.

This sequence joins TRBV28 and TRBJ1-5; weak D call: TRBD1 (5 bases). Germline V gene lookup returns CDR1 MDHEN and CDR2 SYDVKM. The CDR3 length is 17 residues. Trimming left V 4 bases short and J 2 bases short, with 18 bases between. CDR3 region: CASSSGLLRRGNQPQHF. The CDR3 DNA reads TGTGCCAGCAGTTCAGGGTTACTCCGGAGGGGCAATCAGCCCCAGCATTTT.

Details on this clone: The sample carries other DNA sequences with the same CDR3. The chain recombines TRBV5-1 with TRBJ2-7; no firm D call. V was trimmed by 0 bases and J by 3 bases, leaving 10 bases between them. CDR1 and CDR2 from the germline V gene are SGHRS and YFSETQ. This CDR3 spans 14 amino acids. CDR3 nucleotide sequence: TGCGCCAGCAGCTTGGATCTCCGCGGCTACGAGCAGTACTTC. Residues: CASSLDLRGYEQYF.

The V call is TRBV10-3, the J call TRBJ2-7; TRBD2 matches at 16 bases. With V trimmed by 9 bases and J by 2 bases, 13 bases remained unmatched. Germline loops: CDR1 ENHRY, CDR2 SYGVKD. This CDR3 is built from 18 residues. Written as DNA, the CDR3 is TGTGCCATAAAAAGCCCGGGACTAGCGGGAGGGCCGGCCTACGAGCAGTACTTC. Its protein product is CAIKSPGLAGGPAYEQYF.

This clone has a single count. This chain joins TRBV2 and TRBJ2-7, with 9 nucleotides matching TRBD1. The germline V gene encodes CDR1 SNHLY and CDR2 FYNNEI. This CDR3 spans 20 amino acids. J was trimmed by 3 bases and V by 6 bases; bases with no gene match: 24. The CDR3 bases are TGTGCCAGCAGCGATTATAGGGACAGGGTTATAGCGGGCCTCTTCTACGAGCAGTACTTC. Translated: CASSDYRDRVIAGLFYEQYF.

The chain combines TRBV19 with TRBJ1-1; 9 bases are shared with TRBD1. The CDR3 has 14 residues. V lost 7 bases, J lost 1 base, and 4 bases stayed unmatched. Germline V lookup: CDR1 LNHDA, CDR2 SQIVND (reference sequence). In DNA, the CDR3 is TGTGCCAGTAACTCACAGGGGGCGAACACTGAAGCTTTCTTT. Its translation is CASNSQGANTEAFF.

The rearrangement links TRBV7-3 to TRBJ2-2; D remains ambiguous. Germline-derived CDR1 and CDR2 are SGHTA and FQGTGA. The CDR3 length is 13 residues. With 0 bases removed from V and 4 bases from J, the gap between germline ends came to 3 bases. In DNA, the CDR3 is TGTGCCAGCAGCTTAACGAGCACCGGGGAGCTGTTTTTT. This sequence encodes CASSLTSTGELFF. Complete variable domain (other parts from reference TRBV7-3 and TRBJ2-2): GAGVSQTPSNKVTEKGKYVELRCDPISGHTALYWYRQSLGQGPEFLIYFQGTGAADDSGLPNDRFFAVRPEGSVSTLKIQRTERGDSAVYLCASSLTSTGELFFGEGSRLTVL.

Note on this clone: This specimen includes other DNA sequences encoding the same CDR3. The chain recombines TRBV25-1 with TRBJ2-7, with D unclear. The CDR3 length is 14 residues. Germline V gene lookup returns CDR1 MGHDK and CDR2 SYGVNS. V shed 1 base and J shed 2 bases, with 9 bases lying between them. In nucleotides, the CDR3 is TGTGCCAGCAGTGAATCGAGGTTGCCCTACGAGCAGTACTTC. Translation gives CASSESRLPYEQYF.

The chain carries TRBV7-9 and TRBJ1-5, with D perhaps matching TRBD1 (6 bases). Trimming pared 2 bases from V and 11 bases from J, leaving 16 bases between. Germline CDR1 SEHNR, CDR2 FQNEAQ (reference sequence). The CDR3 consists of 14 residues. The DNA of the CDR3 is TGTGCCAGCAGCTTATCCGGGGGGGCCTCAGCCCAGCATTTT. It codes for CASSLSGGASAQHF.

This rearrangement joins TRBV4-3 to TRBJ2-3; 8 positions match TRBD2. V lost 0 bases to trimming and J lost 0 bases; unmatched junction nucleotides: 14. Germline V gene lookup returns CDR1 LGHNA and CDR2 YSLEER. The CDR3 totals 20 residues. CDR3: CASSQDWREEPLPSTDTQYF. As DNA, the CDR3 is TGCGCCAGCAGCCAAGATTGGCGGGAGGAACCCCTCCCAAGCACAGATACGCAGTATTTT.

The rearrangement uses TRBV10-3 and TRBJ1-6; TRBD1 aligns across 11 bases. Per the germline V gene, CDR1 is ENHRY and CDR2 is SYGVKD. This CDR3 has 16 amino acids. V lost 6 bases and J lost 5; bases outside the gene matches: 6. The CDR3 DNA follows: TGTGCCATCAGCGGACAGGGGGCAGCAAATAATTCACCCCTCCACTTT. It yields the protein CAISGQGAANNSPLHF.

This chain uses TRBV5-1 with TRBJ1-3; D is ambiguous. The CDR3 extends over 13 amino acids. V lost 3 bases and J 3 bases, leaving 7 bases between the germline ends. Germline V CDR1 and CDR2: SGHRS, YFSETQ. The DNA for the CDR3 is TGCGCCAGCAGCTCGTGGTTTGGAAACACCATATATTTT. This translates into CASSSWFGNTIYF.

The chain is built from TRBV4-1 and TRBJ1-5; D possibly corresponds to TRBD1 (5 bases). The CDR3 has 16 residues. CDR1 is MGHRA and CDR2 is YSYEKL in the germline V gene. Deletions cut 0 bases from V and 5 bases from J, with 14 bases between. CDR3 protein: CASSQDGSGGYQPQHF. The CDR3 DNA reads as TGCGCCAGCAGCCAAGATGGATCCGGGGGGTATCAGCCCCAGCATTTT.

This clone came up once. The V gene is TRBV28, the J gene TRBJ2-7; weak D call: TRBD2 (6 bases). Germline loops: CDR1 MDHEN, CDR2 SYDVKM. Trimming pared 3 bases from V and 3 bases from J, leaving 15 bases between. This CDR3 spans 15 amino acids. The CDR3 nucleotides are TGTGCCAGCAGTTTTTCGGCGGGGATGGTCTACGAGCAGTACTTC. Translated, it gives CASSFSAGMVYEQYF. Full variable domain (outside the CDR3, taken from reference TRBV28 and TRBJ2-7): DVKVTQSSRYLVKRTGEKVFLECVQDMDHENMFWYRQDPGLGLRLIYFSYDVKMKEKGDIPEGYSVSREKKERFSLILESASTNQTSMYLCASSFSAGMVYEQYFGPGTRLTVT.

This sequence joins TRBV5-1 and TRBJ2-7; the D gene is possibly TRBD1 (6 bases). The V end lost 0 bases, the J end lost 1 base, and 14 bases lay between the germline ends. The germline gives CDR1 SGHRS, CDR2 YFSETQ. The CDR3 spans 16 residues. In DNA, the CDR3 is TGCGCCAGCAGCTTGGCCAGTTGGCAGGGGTCCTACGAGCAGTACTTC. This codes for CASSLASWQGSYEQYF.

This clone was recorded a few times. V and J are TRBV6-1 and TRBJ1-2; D is perhaps TRBD1 (5 bases). Trimming shortened V by 4 bases and J by 4 bases, and 13 bases separated the two germline ends. Germline V lookup: CDR1 MNHNS, CDR2 SASEGT. There are 14 residues in the CDR3. CDR3 in DNA: TGTGCCAGCAGTGGAACGGGGGAGAGCTATGGCTACACCTTC. Translating it yields CASSGTGESYGYTF.

The V call is TRBV7-9, the J call TRBJ2-5; TRBD1 matches 7 bases. V trimming: 5 bases; J trimming: 5 bases; junction bases outside the gene matches: 14. This CDR3 is built from 16 residues. Germline assignment: CDR1 SEHNR and CDR2 FQNEAQ (reference sequence). In DNA, the CDR3 is TGTGCCAGCAGCCCCCCCGACAGGGCTGAGGGGGAGACCCAGTACTTC. As protein: CASSPPDRAEGETQYF.

The chain uses TRBV7-2 and TRBJ1-1; D gene unclear. The CDR3 is 14 residues long. Germline values: CDR1 SGHTA, CDR2 FQGNSA. V was pared by 1 base and J by 4 bases, with 10 bases between. CDR3: CASSLEGSGTEAFF. CDR3 in DNA: TGTGCCAGCAGCTTAGAAGGGTCTGGCACTGAAGCTTTCTTT.

A single count supports this clone. J is TRBJ1-1 and V is TRBV7-2, with D tentatively TRBD1 (5 bases). CDR3 length: 15 residues. Germline CDR1 and CDR2: SGHTA and FQGNSA. V was trimmed by 1 base and J by 4 bases, leaving 13 bases between them. The CDR3 DNA is TGTGCCAGCAGCTTAGGCACGGGGGTGACCACTGAAGCTTTCTTT. This gives the protein CASSLGTGVTTEAFF.

This rearrangement joins TRBV9 to TRBJ1-6; 9 bases are a match to TRBD1. Germline-derived CDR1 and CDR2 are SGDLS and YYNGEE. Trimming at V came to 5 bases and at J to 7 bases, leaving 4 bases not matched to a gene. The CDR3 totals 14 residues. The CDR3 coding sequence is TGTGCCAGCAGTCGGACAGGGGACAATTCACCCCTCCACTTT. This gives the protein CASSRTGDNSPLHF. Drawing the rest from reference TRBV9 and TRBJ1-6, the complete variable domain is DSGVTQTPKHLITATGQRVTLRCSPRSGDLSVYWYQQSLDQGLQFLIQYYNGEERAKGNILERFSAQQFPDLHSELNLSSLELGDSALYFCASSRTGDNSPLHFGNGTRLTVT.

In its sample, this clone was seen once. V gene TRBV5-1 combines with J gene TRBJ1-3; D is perhaps TRBD1 (6 bases). The germline gives CDR1 SGHRS, CDR2 YFSETQ. CDR3 length: 14 amino acids. The V and J ends lost 4 bases and 2 bases respectively, with 10 bases between them. CDR3 amino acids: CASSPGATGNTIYF. Here the CDR3 DNA reads TGCGCCAGCAGCCCAGGGGCAACTGGAAACACCATATATTTT.

CDR3 bases: TGTGCCAGCAGCTTAGCCCGGGGGGCTGGGACCGGGGAGCTGTTTTTT. Translating gives CASSLARGAGTGELFF. The chain is built from TRBV13 and TRBJ2-2, with a possible D match to TRBD2 (7 bases). Trimming left V 1 base short and J 5 bases short, with 14 bases between. This CDR3 region has 16 residues. CDR1 and CDR2 from the germline V gene are PRHDT and FYEKMQ (reference sequence).

The chain uses TRBV10-3 and TRBJ1-2, with D perhaps matching TRBD1 (6 bases). The germline CDR1 and CDR2 sequences are ENHRY and SYGVKD. The CDR3 totals 14 residues. V was pared by 3 bases and J by 8 bases, with 16 bases between. CDR3 residues: CAISDYRAGDGYTF. The CDR3 coding sequence is TGTGCCATCAGTGATTACAGGGCAGGGGACGGCTACACCTTC.

This clone has a single count. As DNA, the CDR3 is TGTGCCATCAGTGAGGGGGCGCCGAACTATGGCTACACCTTC. Its protein product is CAISEGAPNYGYTF. The rearrangement joins TRBV10-3 to TRBJ1-2; possibly TRBD1 for D (5 bases). CDR3 length equals 14 residues. Germline V gives CDR1 ENHRY, CDR2 SYGVKD. Between the trimmed V and J ends, which lost 2 bases and 2 bases, there was a span of 9 bases.

The chain couples TRBV30 to TRBJ1-1; D not resolved. There are 13 residues in the CDR3. V was cut by 5 bases and J by 3 bases, with 13 bases left in between. The germline V gene encodes CDR1 GTSNPN and CDR2 SVGIG (reference sequence). The CDR3 region is CAWAIGLHTEAFF. The CDR3 DNA sequence: TGTGCCTGGGCTATCGGGTTGCACACTGAAGCTTTCTTT.

The gene calls are TRBV21-1 and TRBJ2-7; the listed D gene, TRBD1, was not tested against the DNA. TRBV21-1 is annotated as a pseudogene. The CDR3 contains 15 residues. CDR3 coding DNA: TGTGCCAGCAGCAAAGGTGGACAGGGTTCTTACGAGCAGTACTTC. The encoded protein is CASSKGGQGSYEQYF.

CDR3 nucleotides: TGTGCCAGCAGTTACTTTGGCCAGGGAGATCAGCCCCAGCATTTT. The encoded protein is CASSYFGQGDQPQHF. The V call is TRBV6-6, the J call TRBJ1-5; tentative D call: TRBD1 (5 bases). The CDR3 covers 15 residues. The V gene's germline CDR1 is MNHNY and CDR2 SVGAGI (reference sequence). The V end lost 1 base, the J end lost 5 bases, and 12 bases lay between the germline ends.